This T cell receptor (beta chain) was captured in a study of Ad26.COV2.S vaccination and SARS-CoV-2 variants (dated by TCRdb to about 2021). In the study overall: Vaccine-arm donors came from COV1001, a multicentre, randomized, double-blind, placebo-controlled phase I-IIa trial of Ad26.COV2.S in healthy adults. Sequencing of the TCRbeta repertoire served to evaluate the specificity and breadth of SARS-CoV-2-reactive T cell receptors following Ad26.COV2.S vaccination. Dosing of Ad26.COV2.S was intramuscular, at either 5x10^10 or 1x10^11 viral particles, delivered as one shot or as two shots spaced 56 days apart. Throughout the experiments and outcome assessment, investigators stayed blinded to trial group allocation. Trial participants were randomized into five groups of five: low-dose or high-dose Ad26.COV2.S given once or twice, or placebo on both occasions. A total of roughly 30 samples were included in the TCR-sequenced set, comprising about 20 Ad26.COV2.S vaccine recipients, 5 placebo recipients and 8 SARS-CoV-2 convalescent individuals.

The immunoSEQ Assay was used to sequence TCRbeta CDR3 regions. After extraction, genomic DNA underwent amplification by bias-controlled multiplex PCR, followed by high-throughput sequencing. The original methods were these. To quantify the absolute abundance of each unique TCRbeta CDR3 region, sequences were collapsed and filtered. Usable DNA was measured by amplifying reference genes present in all nucleated cells, and TCRbeta template counts were normalized to that usable DNA to estimate T cell fraction. Repertoire TCRs were annotated as SARS-CoV-2-specific by exact matching of V gene, CDR3 amino acid sequence and J gene to a known reactive TCR set. The reference SARS-CoV-2 TCR set was derived from MIRA and filtered for enrichment in COVID-19-positive ImmuneCODE repertoires, a step that removed public or cross-reactive TCRs. Using the MIRA antigens, annotated TCRs were further analysed by specific ORF or by position within an ORF. Breadth was defined as the number of annotated unique rearrangements divided by the total number of unique productive rearrangements, and depth was defined as the summed frequency of the annotated unique rearrangements. Two-sided Wilcoxon rank-sum tests were used to compare TCR breadth between groups. TCRdb obtained this table from immuneACCESS and retained in-frame rearrangements with V and J assigned. These tables miss some clones; where compared with another copy, unresolved V genes account for less than half of the shortfall, and the remainder is unexplained. The V and J calls and the clone size are those of that table, but D and trimming were determined from the DNA. The sample table lists about 680,000 clones, roughly 90% of them with a count of one. The ten largest clones represent about 1.5% of the sample.

There are 16 amino acids in the CDR3, from cysteine to phenylalanine inclusive. Of all the DNA, just the CDR3 is kept, 48 bases in frame from base 1. CDR1 and CDR2 are drawn from the germline V gene (reference sequence): LGHDT, YNNKEL. V gives up 3 bases and J gives up 0 bases, and the segment between their germline ends measures 13 bases. The label giving this sample's treatment or condition can be read as: over 15 received Ad26.COV2.S at low or high dose, single or two shots; several received placebo; per-sample allocation not given. Repertoires of vaccine and placebo recipients were sequenced from samples collected on day 63 after the first injection. Cohort 1b enrolled about two dozen adults aged 18-55 years at a single site in Boston, USA, between 29 July and 7 August 2020. As a vaccine, Ad26.COV2.S was a replication-incompetent adenovirus type 26 vector that expressed a prefusion-stabilized SARS-CoV-2 spike protein derived from the original Wuhan strain.

Overall study results and their limits: The authors noted that the TCR breadth and depth analyses may have underestimated total T cell responses. Non-spike TCR breadth was comparable between vaccine and placebo recipients, consistent with the vaccine containing only spike. Spike-specific TCR breadth was higher in Ad26.COV2.S recipients than in placebo recipients (P = 0.0014). Substantial breadth of spike-specific CD8+ and CD4+ T cell responses was reported after vaccination. Comparing responses between vaccine doses or regimens was not something the study was powered to do.

This clone was seen once. Its antigen is still unknown. It has no much larger one-base neighbor in the sample; base qualities were not kept. The sequence derives from a person aged 18-65 years who received the Ad26.COV2.S COVID-19 vaccine or a placebo. The sample in question was peripheral blood, obtained in a trial of Ad26.COV2.S vaccine versus placebo. Recombination connected TRBV3-1 (or the pseudogene TRBV3-2) to TRBJ2-3; the D segment could be TRBD2, given 6 matching bases. The CDR3 here reads CASSHFTGTSTDTQYF. The DNA sequence is given as TGTGCCAGCAGCCACTTCACGGGGACTAGCACAGATACGCAGTATTTT.